This T cell receptor (beta chain) was captured by sequencing in a study of identical twins. This CDR3 is 17 amino acids long. Trimming cost V 1 base and J 9 bases; bases outside gene matches: 13. In regard to this clonotype: Its antigen is undetermined.

Study results and limitations: Zero-insertion findings could be partly confounded by invariant cells (MAIT and iNKT cells).

MiXCR, run by TCRdb on the 5' RACE reads, gives a single entry per CDR3 protein. The profile shows hundreds of thousands of distinct CDR3 sequences, over 9% of them singletons. A further study also used this sample, focusing on yellow fever vaccine responses in identical twins.

The rearrangement joins TRBV12-3 or TRBV12-4 to TRBJ1-5, with 9 bases matching TRBD1. This receptor was taken from a woman aged 18-29 years in good health. The sequenced sample was PBMCs. DNA for the CDR3: TGTGCCAGCAGTTTAGTATGGGACAGGGCTCTCATGGGGCCCCAGCATTTT. Translation: CASSLVWDRALMGPQHF.